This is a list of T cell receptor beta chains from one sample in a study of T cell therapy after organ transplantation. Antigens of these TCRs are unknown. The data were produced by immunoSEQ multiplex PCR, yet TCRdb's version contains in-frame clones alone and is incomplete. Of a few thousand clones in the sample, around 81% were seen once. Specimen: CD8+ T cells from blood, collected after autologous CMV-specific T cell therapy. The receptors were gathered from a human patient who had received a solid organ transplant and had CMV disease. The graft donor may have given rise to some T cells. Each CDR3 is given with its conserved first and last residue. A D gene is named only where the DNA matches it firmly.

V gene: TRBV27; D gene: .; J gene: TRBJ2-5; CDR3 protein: CASSSGLKQETQYF
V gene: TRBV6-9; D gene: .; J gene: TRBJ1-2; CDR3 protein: CASSVDSDYGYTF
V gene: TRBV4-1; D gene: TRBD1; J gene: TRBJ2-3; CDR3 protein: CASRPGQGADTQYF
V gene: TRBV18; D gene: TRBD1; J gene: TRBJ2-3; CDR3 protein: CASSPGTGGTDTQYF
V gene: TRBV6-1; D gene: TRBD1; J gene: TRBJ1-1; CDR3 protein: CASREWDSSNTEAFF
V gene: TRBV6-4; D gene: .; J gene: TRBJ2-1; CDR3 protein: CASSDRENEQFF
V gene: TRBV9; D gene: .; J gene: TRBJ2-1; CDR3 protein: CASSVGGANEQFF
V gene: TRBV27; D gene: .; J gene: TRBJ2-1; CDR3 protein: CASSERDKQFF
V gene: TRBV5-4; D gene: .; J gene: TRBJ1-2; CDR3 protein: CASSLTRNYGYTF
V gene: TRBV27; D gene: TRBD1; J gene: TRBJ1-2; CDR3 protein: CASSLGTGNYNYGYTF
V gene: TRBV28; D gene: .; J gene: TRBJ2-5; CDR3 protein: CASSLNLAETQYF
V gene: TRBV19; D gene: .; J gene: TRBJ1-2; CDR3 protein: CASVGFGSRSYGYTF
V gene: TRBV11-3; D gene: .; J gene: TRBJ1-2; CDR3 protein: CASVGRGNYGYTF
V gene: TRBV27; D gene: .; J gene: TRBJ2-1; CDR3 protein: CASRHVDRGYNEQFF
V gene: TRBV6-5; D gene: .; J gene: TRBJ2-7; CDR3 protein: CASSYWGFSYEQYF
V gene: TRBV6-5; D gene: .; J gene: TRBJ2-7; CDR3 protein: CASSLIYEQYF
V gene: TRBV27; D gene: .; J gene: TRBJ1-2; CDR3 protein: CASSLSGETYGYTF
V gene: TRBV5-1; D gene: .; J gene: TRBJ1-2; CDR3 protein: CASSPEGGGYGYTF
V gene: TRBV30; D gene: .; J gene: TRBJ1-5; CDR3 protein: CAWNDGNQPQHF
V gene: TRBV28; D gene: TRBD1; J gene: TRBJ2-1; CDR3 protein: CASSLGTGSYNEQFF
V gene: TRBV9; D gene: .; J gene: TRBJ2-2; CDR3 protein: CASSVGNGELFF
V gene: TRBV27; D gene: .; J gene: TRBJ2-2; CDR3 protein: CASAPEFGGVRLTGELFF
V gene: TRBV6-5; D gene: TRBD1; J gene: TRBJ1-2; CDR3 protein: CASSGGTATNYGYTF
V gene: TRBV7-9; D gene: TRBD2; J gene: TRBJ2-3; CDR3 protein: CASSLGSSGATDTQYF
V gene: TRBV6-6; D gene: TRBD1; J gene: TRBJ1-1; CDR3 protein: CASSLLGQGLTFF
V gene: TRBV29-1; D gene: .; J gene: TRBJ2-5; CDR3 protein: CSARLWGKYEETQYF
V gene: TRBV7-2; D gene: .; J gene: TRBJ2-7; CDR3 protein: CASNFRDGSTYEQYF
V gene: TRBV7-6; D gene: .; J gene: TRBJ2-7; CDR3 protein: CASSQRTGREQYF
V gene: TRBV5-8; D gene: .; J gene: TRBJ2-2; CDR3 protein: CASSPLGGELFF
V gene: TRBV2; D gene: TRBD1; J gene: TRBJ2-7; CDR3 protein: CASTPDRGPYEQYF
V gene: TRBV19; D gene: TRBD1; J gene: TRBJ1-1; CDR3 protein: CASRATGEPEAFF
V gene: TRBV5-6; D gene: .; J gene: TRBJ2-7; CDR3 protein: CACSLSWGLSYEQYF
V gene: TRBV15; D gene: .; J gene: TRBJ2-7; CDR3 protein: CATSRDGAHSYEQYF
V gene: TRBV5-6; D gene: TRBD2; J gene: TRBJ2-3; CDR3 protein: CASSGTSGGVDTQYF
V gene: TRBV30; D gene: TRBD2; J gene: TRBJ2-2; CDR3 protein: CASAGGAGELFF
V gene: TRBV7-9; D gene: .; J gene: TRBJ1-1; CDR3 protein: CASSPPPGAEAFF
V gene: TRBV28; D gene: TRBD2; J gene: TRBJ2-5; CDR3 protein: CASTPFGRGRETQYF
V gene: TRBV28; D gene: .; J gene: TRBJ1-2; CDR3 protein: CASSLGQGKGYTF
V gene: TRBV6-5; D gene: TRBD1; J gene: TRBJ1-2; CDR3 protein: CASSYGQGIGYTF
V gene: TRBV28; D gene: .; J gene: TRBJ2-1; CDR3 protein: CASTLRGGGPNEQFF